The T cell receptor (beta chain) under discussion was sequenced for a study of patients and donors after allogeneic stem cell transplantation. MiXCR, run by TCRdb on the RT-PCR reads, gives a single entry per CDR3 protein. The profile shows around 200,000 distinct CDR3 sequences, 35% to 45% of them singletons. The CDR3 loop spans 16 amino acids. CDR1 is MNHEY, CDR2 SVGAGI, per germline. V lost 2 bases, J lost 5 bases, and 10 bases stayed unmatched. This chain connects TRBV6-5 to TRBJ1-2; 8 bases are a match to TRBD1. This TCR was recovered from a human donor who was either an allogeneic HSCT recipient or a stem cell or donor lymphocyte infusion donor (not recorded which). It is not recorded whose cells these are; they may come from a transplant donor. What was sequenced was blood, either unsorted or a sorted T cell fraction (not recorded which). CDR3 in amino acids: CASSYGTGRSIYGYTF. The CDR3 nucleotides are TGTGCCAGCAGTTACGGGACAGGCCGTAGTATATATGGCTACACCTTC.